Listed here are 31 T cell receptor beta chains from one sample, sequenced in a study of blood T cells in healthy people across ages (dated by TCRdb to between 2014 and 2017). Preparation of the library involved 5' RACE. TCRdb records Illumina HiSeq 2500 as the sequencer. The second PCR ran for roughly 7 to 11 cycles and used a J-beta primer mix along with a sample-barcoded 5' primer. TCRdb's own reprocessing of the public reads used fastp at Q25 and MiXCR and kept productive beta chains. Entries are consolidated by CDR3 protein sequence, retaining the most common genes and DNA. Counted in this sample were hundreds of thousands of distinct CDR3 sequences; 20% to 30% of them appeared once. The ten largest clones represent 3% of the sample. These data also formed part of another study, on T cells of mothers and their children.

Material: blood. The receptors here all came from a boy between 10 and 17 years old in good health.

Here the CDR3 DNA reads TGTGCCAGCTGCCTTCGGGACAGCTCCTACAATGAGCAGTTCTTC. This sequence encodes CASCLRDSSYNEQFF. The chain uses TRBV5-6 and TRBJ2-1, with 7 bases that match TRBD1. The V and J ends lost 7 bases and 0 bases, in that order; junction bases with no gene match: 7. In germline, CDR1 is SGHDT, CDR2 YYEEEE. CDR3 size: 15 residues.

The chain employs TRBV3-1 and TRBJ1-1; the match to TRBD1 covers 7 bases. The CDR3 spans 13 residues. In germline, CDR1 is LGHDT, CDR2 YNNKEL (reference sequence). The V segment lost 6 bases and the J segment 6 bases; nucleotides outside the gene matches: 7. In DNA, the CDR3 is TGTGCCAGCAGACTTCAGGGGGTAGCTGAAGCTTTCTTT. Its translation is CASRLQGVAEAFF.

The chain combines TRBV6-2 or TRBV6-3 with TRBJ2-7; D is perhaps TRBD1 (8 bases). The J call may be faulty, since TRBJ2-1 better matches the DNA end. The CDR3 runs 17 residues. Germline assignment: CDR1 MNHEY and CDR2 SVGEGT. The CDR3 protein is CASSYNRGGGPYNEQFF. CDR3 nucleotides: TGTGCCAGCAGTTACAACAGGGGGGGTGGTCCATACAATGAGCAGTTCTTC.

The table lists this clonotype with a few counts. This chain connects TRBV2 to TRBJ2-5; D is perhaps TRBD2 (5 bases). The DNA end lines up better with TRBJ2-1; the J call may be wrong. The CDR3 is made up of 12 amino acids. Germline values: CDR1 SNHLY, CDR2 FYNNEI. The CDR3: CASGGLGNEQFF. The CDR3 DNA reads as TGTGCCAGCGGCGGGCTGGGCAATGAGCAGTTCTTC.

Here the CDR3 DNA reads TGTGCCACGACCCGGGGGTATAATTCACCCCTCCACTTT. Its protein is CATTRGYNSPLHF. V and J are TRBV5-8 and TRBJ1-6; maybe TRBD1 (5 bases). V gave up 9 bases and J gave up 4 bases, with 11 bases separating them. CDR3 length equals 13 residues. Germline CDR1 SGHTS, CDR2 YDEGEE.

V gene TRBV20-1 combines with J gene TRBJ2-3; tentative D call: TRBD2 (5 bases). The V end was cut by 3 bases, the J end by 4 bases, with 8 bases between. CDR1 is DFQATT and CDR2 is SNEGSKA in the germline V gene (reference sequence). The CDR3 has 12 residues. DNA for the CDR3: TGCAGTGCTAGGGCTAGCTCAGATACGCAGTATTTT. Amino acids: CSARASSDTQYF.

This clonotype has only one observation. The J gene is TRBJ1-2, the V gene TRBV12-3 or TRBV12-4, with 8 bases fitting TRBD1. Germline trimming cut 5 bases from V and 8 bases from J; bases unmatched to any gene: 13. The CDR3 has 15 residues. CDR3 sequence (DNA): TGTGCCAGCAGTCCCGGACAGGGAAGCAGAGGCGGCTACACCTTC. Amino acids: CASSPGQGSRGGYTF.

This clonotype has just a few counts. The V call is TRBV7-9, the J call TRBJ1-2; 8 bases align to TRBD1. This CDR3 comprises 16 residues. Trimming at V came to 0 bases and at J to 4 bases, leaving 7 bases not matched to a gene. In germline, CDR1 is SEHNR, CDR2 FQNEAQ (reference sequence). The CDR3 protein is CASSLAFDRGGYGYTF. The CDR3 DNA reads TGTGCCAGCAGCTTAGCGTTTGACAGGGGTGGCTATGGCTACACCTTC.

A few counts support this clonotype. At one of its ends the junction is not consistent with the germline gene, which may arise from a read error. The chain joins TRBV6-6 to TRBJ2-2, with D perhaps matching TRBD2 (5 bases). The germline V gene has CDR1 MNHNY and CDR2 SVGAGI (reference sequence). The CDR3 is 14 amino acids. The CDR3 bases are TGTGCCAGCAGCCGCGCCCCCGACACCGGGGAGCCGTTTTTT. It specifies CASSRAPDTGEPFF.

The V call is TRBV7-6, the J call TRBJ1-2; D perhaps matches TRBD1 (5 bases). CDR3 size: 15 residues. Germline-derived CDR1 and CDR2 are SGHVS and FNYEAQ. The V end lost 3 bases, the J end lost 7 bases, and 18 bases lay between the germline ends. In DNA, the CDR3 is TGTGCCAGCAGCTTCGGACGGGCCCCAGGGCCTGGCTACACCTTC. Protein: CASSFGRAPGPGYTF.

V is TRBV25-1 and J is TRBJ2-5; TRBD2 aligns across 12 bases. The last part of the DNA fits TRBJ2-7 better; the J call may be wrong. The germline gives CDR1 MGHDK, CDR2 SYGVNS. CDR3 length: 14 residues. The CDR3 sequence is CASSASGGGYEQYF. The CDR3 region has the DNA TGTGCCAGCAGTGCTAGCGGGGGGGGCTACGAGCAGTACTTC.

This chain uses TRBV5-1 with TRBJ2-5, with D possibly matching TRBD1 (6 bases). Germline V lookup: CDR1 SGHRS, CDR2 YFSETQ. V was trimmed by 2 bases and J by 2 bases, leaving 13 bases between them. This CDR3 is 15 amino acids long. In nucleotides, the CDR3 is TGCGCCAGCAGCTTTAGCCAGGGGAAGCAAGAGACCCAGTACTTC. It yields the protein CASSFSQGKQETQYF.

The genes are TRBV28 and TRBJ2-1; 13 nucleotides align to TRBD2. Germline loops: CDR1 MDHEN, CDR2 SYDVKM. Trimming removed 3 bases from V and 2 bases from J; junction bases left unmatched: 4. CDR3 size: 17 residues. Here the CDR3 reads CASSLGLAGTPYNEQFF. CDR3 coding DNA: TGTGCCAGCAGTTTGGGACTAGCGGGGACCCCCTACAATGAGCAGTTCTTC.

This clonotype came up a few times. The chain joins TRBV29-1 to TRBJ2-6; D unclear. Germline CDR1 SQVTM, CDR2 ANQGSEA. Trimming took 4 bases from V and 0 from J, leaving 10 bases between them. The CDR3 is made up of 15 amino acids. CDR3: CSVGEFRSGANVLTF. The CDR3 region has the DNA TGCAGCGTTGGAGAGTTTCGCTCTGGGGCCAACGTCCTGACTTTC.

The chain employs TRBV7-9 and TRBJ2-5; no reliable D call. Germline CDR1 is SEHNR and CDR2 is FQNEAQ (reference sequence). The germline V and J ends were trimmed by 1 base and 7 bases, with 13 bases remaining between them. This CDR3 has 14 amino acids. CDR3 region: CASSLGQASGTQYF. The CDR3 DNA reads as TGTGCCAGCAGCTTAGGGCAGGCCTCAGGGACCCAGTACTTC.

This clonotype was picked up a small number of times. V gene TRBV29-1 combines with J gene TRBJ2-5, with 9 bases that match TRBD2. The J call is doubtful: the DNA matches TRBJ2-1 better. CDR3 length: 13 residues. Germline-derived CDR1 and CDR2 are SQVTM and ANQGSEA. The DNA of the CDR3 is TGCAGCGTGGACGTAGCGGGAGTAGGTGAGCAGTTCTTC. Protein: CSVDVAGVGEQFF.

This clonotype occurred a few times. The chain joins TRBV12-3 or TRBV12-4 to TRBJ2-7; 10 nucleotides agree with TRBD2. Germline trimming cut 5 bases from V and 0 bases from J; bases unmatched to any gene: 7. The CDR3 totals 16 residues. CDR3 in DNA: TGTGCCAGCAGTCTCGGACTAGCGGCCAGCTCCTACGAGCAGTACTTC. It specifies CASSLGLAASSYEQYF.

The chain combines TRBV6-5 with TRBJ2-2, with TRBD1 as a possible D gene (5 bases). Germline loops: CDR1 MNHEY, CDR2 SVGAGI. Trimming cost V 0 bases and J 3 bases, with 8 bases left between them. This CDR3 spans 15 amino acids. This chain's CDR3 is CASSYSGADTGELFF. CDR3 DNA: TGTGCCAGCAGTTACTCAGGGGCCGACACCGGGGAGCTGTTTTTT.

In this sample, this clonotype turned up a few times. DNA for the CDR3: TGTGCCAGCATGGTTACCGGGGAGCTGTTTTTT. Its translation: CASMVTGELFF. The J gene is TRBJ2-2, the V gene TRBV28; D ambiguous. Germline V gene data show CDR1 as MDHEN and CDR2 as SYDVKM. The CDR3 spans 11 residues. Trimming left V 7 bases short and J 5 bases short, with 5 bases between.

The chain combines TRBV7-9 with TRBJ1-1, with TRBD1 identical over 9 bases. CDR1 and CDR2 (germline): SEHNR, FQNEAQ (reference sequence). J lost 3 bases, V lost 6 bases, and 2 bases had no gene match. This CDR3 has 13 residues. The CDR3 bases are TGTGCCAGCAGGGGGGACAGGGACACTGAAGCTTTCTTT. It encodes CASRGDRDTEAFF.

This clonotype was detected a few times. The chain uses TRBV20-1 and TRBJ2-5, with 8 nucleotides matching TRBD2. This CDR3 has 14 residues. Looked up from germline, CDR1 is DFQATT and CDR2 is SNEGSKA (reference sequence). The V and J ends lost 4 bases and 6 bases, in that order; junction bases with no gene match: 10. DNA of the CDR3: TGCAGTGCTACCAGACTAGCGTGGCAAAAGACCCAGTACTTC. Translation: CSATRLAWQKTQYF.

This clonotype was seen a handful of times. The chain employs TRBV6-1 and TRBJ1-2; perhaps TRBD1 as D (6 bases). Germline assignment: CDR1 MNHNS and CDR2 SASEGT. The germline V and J ends were trimmed by 1 base and 8 bases, with 8 bases remaining between them. This CDR3 comprises 12 residues. CDR3 in DNA: TGTGCCAGCAGTGAAGTCCAGGGGGGCTACACCTTC. Amino acids: CASSEVQGGYTF.

Remarks on this clonotype: A read error may be the cause here, since a much bigger clone is one base away. The V call is TRBV5-1, the J call TRBJ2-4; tentatively, D is TRBD1 (5 bases). Germline assignment: CDR1 SGHRS and CDR2 YFSETQ. V was trimmed by 3 bases and J by 8 bases, leaving 12 bases between them. The CDR3 has 13 residues. CDR3 residues: CASSWYQGDIQYF. The CDR3 nucleotides are TGCGCCAGCAGCTGGTATCAAGGGGACATTCAGTACTTC.

V gene TRBV7-6 combines with J gene TRBJ2-5; D gene uncertain. The DNA matches TRBJ2-1 better at its end, which makes the J call doubtful. Germline V gene sequence: CDR1 SGHVS, CDR2 FNYEAQ. CDR3 length: 16 amino acids. CDR3 nucleotide sequence: TGTGCCAGCAGCTTAGAGCCGTCCTCGGGCAGCTCCGTGCAGTTCTTC. Protein: CASSLEPSSGSSVQFF.

This clonotype showed up just a few times. The V and J genes are TRBV4-1 and TRBJ1-1; maybe TRBD1 (6 bases). From germline, CDR1 is MGHRA and CDR2 YSYEKL. V shed 1 base and J shed 11 bases, with 11 bases lying between them. This CDR3 has 12 amino acids. CDR3 protein: CASSQVGGGAFF. CDR3 coding DNA: TGCGCCAGCAGCCAAGTAGGAGGGGGTGCTTTCTTT.

CDR3 bases: TGTGCCAGCAGCAACCAGGAGGGGCGGGGGACCCAGTACTTC. This codes for CASSNQEGRGTQYF. The rearrangement links TRBV7-2 to TRBJ2-5, with D perhaps TRBD2 (6 bases). Germline CDR1 SGHTA, CDR2 FQGNSA. The CDR3 loop spans 14 amino acids. The germline V and J ends were trimmed by 5 bases and 7 bases, with 17 bases remaining between them.

The chain has TRBV29-1 and TRBJ2-1, with D tentatively TRBD1 (6 bases). Trimming left V 3 bases short and J 4 bases short, with 19 bases between. Germline loops: CDR1 SQVTM, CDR2 ANQGSEA. The CDR3 extends over 16 amino acids. CDR3 region: CSVDSSGQSLYNEQFF. CDR3 DNA sequence: TGCAGCGTTGACTCTTCAGGACAGAGCTTATACAATGAGCAGTTCTTC.

The rearrangement uses TRBV6-5 and TRBJ1-2, with TRBD1 matching 9 bases. There are 15 residues in the CDR3. CDR1 MNHEY and CDR2 SVGAGI come from the germline V gene. The ends lost 2 bases at V and 4 bases at J; junction bases unmatched: 5. CDR3 in DNA: TGTGCCAGCAGTTACAAGGGGACAGGGCCCTATGGCTACACCTTC. Protein: CASSYKGTGPYGYTF.

This clonotype turned up a few times. The chain is built from TRBV29-1 and TRBJ1-5; TRBD1 matches 8 bases. The CDR3 sequence is 15 residues long. Germline CDR1 SQVTM, CDR2 ANQGSEA. The J segment lost 3 bases and the V segment lost 4 bases, leaving 8 bases of the junction unmatched. Here the CDR3 DNA reads TGCAGCGTTGCGCTCGGGACAGGCTACAATCAGCCCCAGCATTTT. This gives the protein CSVALGTGYNQPQHF. Variable domain in full (rest from reference TRBV29-1 and TRBJ1-5): SAVISQKPSRDICQRGTSLTIQCQVDSQVTMMFWYRQQPGQSLTLIATANQGSEATYESGFVIDKFPISRPNLTFSTLTVSNMSPEDSSIYLCSVALGTGYNQPQHFGDGTRLSIL.

This clonotype has a handful of counts. The chain joins TRBV6-6 to TRBJ1-1, with D possibly matching TRBD1 (5 bases). The CDR3 is 16 residues long. CDR1 is MNHNY and CDR2 is SVGAGI in the germline V gene (reference sequence). V dropped 0 bases and J dropped 1 base, with 12 bases sitting between them. The CDR3 reads CASSYSIVRENTEAFF. The DNA of the CDR3 is TGTGCCAGCAGTTACTCGATAGTCAGGGAGAACACTGAAGCTTTCTTT.

This rearrangement joins TRBV6-2 or TRBV6-3 to TRBJ2-7, with D tentatively TRBD1 (6 bases). The CDR3 loop spans 15 amino acids. V was clipped by 2 bases and J by 1 base, with 12 bases between them. CDR1 and CDR2 from the germline V gene are MNHEY and SVGEGT. CDR3 nucleotides: TGTGCCAGCAGTTACGCTCGGACAGCTTCCTACGAGCAGTACTTC. It encodes CASSYARTASYEQYF.